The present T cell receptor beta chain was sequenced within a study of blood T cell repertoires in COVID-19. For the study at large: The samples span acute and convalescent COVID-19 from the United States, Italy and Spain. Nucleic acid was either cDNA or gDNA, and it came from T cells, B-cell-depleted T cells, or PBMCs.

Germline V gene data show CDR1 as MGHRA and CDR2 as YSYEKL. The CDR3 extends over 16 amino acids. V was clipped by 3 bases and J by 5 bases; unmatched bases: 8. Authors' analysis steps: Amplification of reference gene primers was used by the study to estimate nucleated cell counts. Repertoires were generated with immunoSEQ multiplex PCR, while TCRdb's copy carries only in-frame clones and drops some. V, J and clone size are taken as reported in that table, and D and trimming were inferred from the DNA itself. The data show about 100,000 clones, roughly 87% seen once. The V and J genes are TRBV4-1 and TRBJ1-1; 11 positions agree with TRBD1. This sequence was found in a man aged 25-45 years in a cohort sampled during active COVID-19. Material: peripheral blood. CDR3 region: CASSQGTGGSMTEAFF. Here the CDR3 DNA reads TGCGCCAGCAGCCAGGGGACAGGGGGTTCGATGACTGAAGCTTTCTTT.